A selection of T cell receptor beta chains follows, all from one sample in a study of T cell responses to AZD1222 COVID-19 vaccine. Some clones are missing from TCRdb's copy, which holds only in-frame ones; the method was immunoSEQ multiplex PCR. The data contain over 100,000 clones, around 90% of them singletons. Sequences were derived from peripheral blood, sampled on day 0 of AZD1222 vaccination. The receptors stem from an adult in good health. Both conserved end residues are part of each CDR3. Each record gives: clone size, J gene, D gene, V gene, CDR3 DNA, CDR3 protein. A D gene is named only where the DNA matches it firmly. Some rows have no size entry. The others give once, few or many, or a class for an expanded clone.

NA | TRBJ1-5 | TRBD1 | TRBV2 | TGTGCCAGCAGTCAAGACAGGGAGGGACAGCCCCAGCATTTT | CASSQDREGQPQHF
NA | TRBJ1-4 | TRBD1 | TRBV7-9 | TGTGCCAGCAGCTTCGGCGACAGGGGGAATGAAAAACTGTTTTTT | CASSFGDRGNEKLFF
NA | TRBJ2-1 | TRBD2 | TRBV9 | TGTGCCAGCAGCGGCCGACTAGCGGGGGTAAATAATGAGCAGTTCTTC | CASSGRLAGVNNEQFF
NA | TRBJ1-6 | NA | TRBV3-1/TRBV3-2 | TGTGCCAGCAGCGACGGGAATTCACCCCTCCACTTT | CASSDGNSPLHF
NA | TRBJ2-5 | NA | TRBV5-1 | TGCGCCAGCAGCTTGGGTGGGTCCCAAGAGACCCAGTACTTC | CASSLGGSQETQYF
NA | TRBJ2-1 | TRBD1 | TRBV5-1 | TGCGCCAGCAGCTGGGGACAGGAGTACAATGAGCAGTTCTTC | CASSWGQEYNEQFF
NA | TRBJ2-7 | NA | TRBV3-1/TRBV3-2 | TGTGCCAGCAGCCAAGCCCCGATGGAATACGAGCAGTACTTC | CASSQAPMEYEQYF
NA | TRBJ2-1 | TRBD2 | TRBV30 | TGTGCCTGGAGCCGGGGACTAGCGGGGGGGAGGAGCTCCTACAATGAGCAGTTCTTC | CAWSRGLAGGRSSYNEQFF
NA | TRBJ2-5 | TRBD2 | TRBV9 | TGTGCCAGCAGCGTAGGACTAGCTAACCAAGAGACCCAGTACTTC | CASSVGLANQETQYF
NA | TRBJ2-3 | NA | TRBV4-1 | TGCGCCAGCAGCTCCCCAGGGCCAGATACGCAGTATTTT | CASSSPGPDTQYF
NA | TRBJ1-4 | TRBD1 | TRBV5-4 | TGTGCCAGCAGCTCGGCCGGGACAGACAGTGCAACTAATGAAAAACTGTTTTTT | CASSSAGTDSATNEKLFF
NA | TRBJ2-5 | NA | TRBV12-3/TRBV12-4 | TGTGCCAGCAGTTTGTTGGGAGAAGAGACCCAGTACTTC | CASSLLGEETQYF
NA | TRBJ1-2 | NA | TRBV10-3 | TGTGCCATCAGTGAGGACAGGTCTAACTATGGCTACACCTTC | CAISEDRSNYGYTF
NA | TRBJ2-3 | TRBD2 | TRBV10-3 | TGTGCCATCCGGCGCGGGACTAGCGGGGTTAAGGATACGCAGTATTTT | CAIRRGTSGVKDTQYF
NA | TRBJ1-1 | NA | TRBV5-1 | TGCGCCAGCAGCTTGGGAGGGGACCCCTCGAGGGCTTTCTTT | CASSLGGDPSRAFF
once | TRBJ1-2 | NA | TRBV21-1 | TGTGCCAGCAGCAAAAGCGACGGCACCTTCTCTTATGGCTACACCTTC | CASSKSDGTFSYGYTF
NA | TRBJ1-5 | TRBD1 | TRBV7-2 | TGTGCCAGCAGCTTAAGTTGGCGACAGGGAAATCAGCCCCAGCATTTT | CASSLSWRQGNQPQHF
NA | TRBJ1-4 | TRBD1 | TRBV10-1 | TGCGCCAGCAGCACAGGGGTTAATGAAAAACTGTTTTTT | CASSTGVNEKLFF
NA | TRBJ2-2 | NA | TRBV9 | TGTGCCAGCAGCGTAATGGGCGGGGAGTACACCGGGGAGCTGTTTTTT | CASSVMGGEYTGELFF
NA | TRBJ2-1 | NA | TRBV30 | TGTGCCTGGAGGTTGGTTGGTAGCTCCTACAATGAGCAGTTCTTC | CAWRLVGSSYNEQFF
NA | TRBJ1-2 | TRBD1 | TRBV5-1 | TGCGCCAGCAGTAAAGACAGGGGGCTTGATGGCTACACCTTC | CASSKDRGLDGYTF
few | TRBJ2-4 | NA | TRBV5-1 | TGCGCCAGCAGCTTGATGTCAGGGGAGGACATTCAGTACTTC | CASSLMSGEDIQYF
NA | TRBJ2-1 | TRBD1 | TRBV9 | TGTGCCAGCAGCGAACAGGGGAACTCCTACAATGAGCAGTTCTTC | CASSEQGNSYNEQFF
NA | TRBJ2-3 | NA | TRBV11-3 | TGTGCCAGCAGCTACAGTTTAGATACGCAGTATTTT | CASSYSLDTQYF
NA | TRBJ1-5 | NA | TRBV6-1 | TGTGCCAGCAGTGAAAGGATTGGAGGCAATCAGCCCCAGCATTTT | CASSERIGGNQPQHF
NA | TRBJ2-3 | TRBD2 | TRBV11-2 | TGTGCCAGCAGCCCGAGACTAGCGGGAGCTAGCACAGATACGCAGTATTTT | CASSPRLAGASTDTQYF
NA | TRBJ2-7 | TRBD1 | TRBV27 | TGTGCCACCAGGGGGACATTAGCGAACGAGCAGTACTTC | CATRGTLANEQYF
once | TRBJ2-1 | TRBD2 | TRBV7-9 | TGTGCCAGCAGCCCCGCGGGGGGGCAGTACAATGAGCAGTTCTTC | CASSPAGGQYNEQFF
NA | TRBJ1-5 | TRBD1 | TRBV28 | TGTGCCAGCAGTTTTCCCCCAGGGGGTAATCAGCCCCAGCATTTT | CASSFPPGGNQPQHF
NA | TRBJ2-7 | NA | TRBV10-3 | TGTGCCACTCGGACAAACCCCTACGAGCAGTACTTC | CATRTNPYEQYF
NA | TRBJ1-1 | TRBD1 | TRBV6-2/TRBV6-3 | TGTGCCAGCAGTCCCCCGACAGGGCTGAACACTGAAGCTTTCTTT | CASSPPTGLNTEAFF
NA | TRBJ2-7 | TRBD1 | TRBV5-5 | TGTGCCAGCAGGACCACAGGGGGCCCCTACGAGCAGTACTTC | CASRTTGGPYEQYF
NA | TRBJ2-1 | NA | TRBV3-1/TRBV3-2 | TGTGCCAGCAGCCAATCGGGCTCCTACAATGAGCAGTTCTTC | CASSQSGSYNEQFF
NA | TRBJ1-1 | NA | TRBV18 | TGTGCCAGCTCACCACGGGGTAGGGCAGATAAGAACACTGAAGCTTTCTTT | CASSPRGRADKNTEAFF
NA | TRBJ1-6 | NA | TRBV28 | TGTGCCAGCAGTTTTCGGGCAAGCTCCTATAATTCACCCCTCCACTTT | CASSFRASSYNSPLHF
NA | TRBJ1-1 | NA | TRBV4-2 | TGTGCCAGCAGCCAAGATCTTGGCAGGGTGGCTTTCTTT | CASSQDLGRVAFF
NA | TRBJ1-4 | NA | TRBV10-1 | TGCGCCAGCAGTTCGGGGTTTACTAATGAAAAACTGTTTTTT | CASSSGFTNEKLFF
NA | TRBJ1-2 | NA | TRBV5-6 | TGTGCCAGCAGCTTGGAACGGGGTCGGGGCTACACCTTC | CASSLERGRGYTF
NA | TRBJ1-3 | TRBD1 | TRBV28 | TGTGCCAGCCAGACAGGGACTGGAAACACCATATATTTT | CASQTGTGNTIYF
NA | TRBJ2-1 | TRBD1 | TRBV7-3 | TGTGCCAGCAGCTTGTCGGGGACAGCACCCTACAATGAGCAGTTCTTC | CASSLSGTAPYNEQFF
NA | TRBJ2-5 | NA | TRBV5-4 | TGTGCCAGCAGGAGGGACACTGGGGCAGAGACCCAGTACTTC | CASRRDTGAETQYF
few | TRBJ2-2 | NA | TRBV28 | TGTGCCAGCAGTTTAGGTCACTCAGAGGGGGAGCTGTTTTTT | CASSLGHSEGELFF
NA | TRBJ1-2 | NA | TRBV12-3/TRBV12-4 | TGTGCCAGCAGCTCGGGACATTACTATGGCTACACCTTC | CASSSGHYYGYTF
NA | TRBJ1-3 | TRBD1 | TRBV7-2 | TGTGCCAGCAGCACAACAGGGGGCGGAAACACCATATATTTT | CASSTTGGGNTIYF